A selection of T cell receptor beta chains follows, all from one sample in a study of T cell responses to AZD1222 COVID-19 vaccine. Using immunoSEQ multiplex PCR, the repertoire was profiled, and TCRdb retains in-frame clones only, with some absent. The sample gives about 100,000 clones, about nine tenths of which show up once; 1.5% to 2% is in the top ten. Sequencing used peripheral blood, obtained on day 0 of AZD1222 vaccination. These receptors were taken from an adult in good health. Each CDR3 is given with its conserved first and last residue. A D gene is named only where the DNA matches it firmly. Clone size, where shown, is once, few, many, or a class for clones that have expanded.

cdr3_nt | cdr3_aa | clone_size | d_call | j_call | v_call
TGTGCCAGCCAGGGAAACAGGGGGAATCAGCCCCAGCATTTT | CASQGNRGNQPQHF | . | TRBD1 | TRBJ1-5 | TRBV28
TGTGCCAGCACCCCGGGACAGTTTGGGTCTTTCTTT | CASTPGQFGSFF | . | TRBD1 | TRBJ1-1 | TRBV28
TGCAGTGCTAGTCACGGAAGGGGACAGATGTCCTATGGCTACACCTTC | CSASHGRGQMSYGYTF | . | TRBD1 | TRBJ1-2 | TRBV20-1
TGTGCCAGCCTAGATGGACAGGTTGGGTATGGCTACACCTTC | CASLDGQVGYGYTF | . | TRBD1 | TRBJ1-2 | TRBV7-9
TGTGCCAGCACTTCCTCACTCCGGAGAGCCTACGAGCAGTACTTC | CASTSSLRRAYEQYF | . | . | TRBJ2-7 | TRBV6-6
TGTGCCAGTAGTACGGGACTAGCGGGAAACGAGTACGAGCAGTACTTC | CASSTGLAGNEYEQYF | few | TRBD2 | TRBJ2-7 | TRBV19
TGTGCCAGCGCAGGGGAGGGCACAGATACGCAGTATTTT | CASAGEGTDTQYF | . | . | TRBJ2-3 | TRBV2
TGTGCCTGGGACGTTCAATCGAGAACTGAAGCTTTCTTT | CAWDVQSRTEAFF | . | . | TRBJ1-1 | TRBV30
TGCGCCAGCAGTGACCCAGGGACAGAAATCTACACCTTC | CASSDPGTEIYTF | once | TRBD1 | TRBJ1-2 | TRBV10-1
TGTGCCAGCAGCTTATCACTAGCGGGATCCGAAATATTTACAGATACGCAGTATTTT | CASSLSLAGSEIFTDTQYF | . | TRBD2 | TRBJ2-3 | TRBV7-8
TGTGCCAGCAGCCTAACACGGACAGGGTCAGTCACAGATACGCAGTATTTT | CASSLTRTGSVTDTQYF | . | TRBD1 | TRBJ2-3 | TRBV7-3
TGTGCCAGCAGCTTCCAAGGGGGGGATAGCAATCAGCCCCAGCATTTT | CASSFQGGDSNQPQHF | . | . | TRBJ1-5 | TRBV7-9
TGTGCCACCAGCAGATCTAGGACAGACTATAGCAATCAGCCCCAGCATTTT | CATSRSRTDYSNQPQHF | . | . | TRBJ1-5 | TRBV15
TGTGCCAGCAGTGAAAGAATGGGGGGCTGGGGAGAGACCCAGTACTTC | CASSERMGGWGETQYF | . | . | TRBJ2-5 | TRBV6-1
TGCGCCAGCCGGGAAGGGGCCAAAAACATTCAGTACTTC | CASREGAKNIQYF | . | . | TRBJ2-4 | TRBV5-1
TGCGCCAGCAGCCAAGACGACAGGGTGTACGGCTACACCTTC | CASSQDDRVYGYTF | . | TRBD1 | TRBJ1-2 | TRBV4-1
TGTGCCAGCAGGTTGACGGACAGGGCAAGCTACACCTTC | CASRLTDRASYTF | once | TRBD1 | TRBJ1-2 | TRBV28
TGTGCCAGCAGCTTAGCGTGGACAGATACGCAGTATTTT | CASSLAWTDTQYF | . | . | TRBJ2-3 | TRBV7-9
TGTGCCAGCAGTGATTTTGGCTTTCTTAGCAATCAGCCCCAGCATTTT | CASSDFGFLSNQPQHF | . | . | TRBJ1-5 | TRBV2
TGTGCCAGTAGTATCGACAGTTCCTTTTCACCCCTCCACTTT | CASSIDSSFSPLHF | . | . | TRBJ1-6 | TRBV19
TGTGCCAGCAGTTACTCCCGACAGGTCCCATATGGCTACACCTTC | CASSYSRQVPYGYTF | . | . | TRBJ1-2 | TRBV6-5
TGCGCCAGCAGCTTACCAGGCGATATGAACACTGAAGCTTTCTTT | CASSLPGDMNTEAFF | . | . | TRBJ1-1 | TRBV5-1
TGTGCCAGCAGCCGCCAGCGCGCAGTCTACGAGCAGTACTTC | CASSRQRAVYEQYF | once | . | TRBJ2-7 | TRBV3-1/TRBV3-2
TGTGCCAGCAGTTTGCTGGGTTACGAGCAGTACTTC | CASSLLGYEQYF | . | . | TRBJ2-7 | TRBV12-3/TRBV12-4
TGTGCCAGCAGCTCAGCGGGAAACTATGGCTACACCTTC | CASSSAGNYGYTF | . | . | TRBJ1-2 | TRBV7-2
TGTGCCAGCAGTTTAAGGGGGTACGAGCAGTACTTC | CASSLRGYEQYF | . | . | TRBJ2-7 | TRBV28
TGTGCCAGCAGTACGACAGGGGAATATGGCTACACCTTC | CASSTTGEYGYTF | . | TRBD1 | TRBJ1-2 | TRBV28
TGTGCCAGCAGTTCCCCGGCCGGGATCAATCAGCCCCAGCATTTT | CASSSPAGINQPQHF | . | . | TRBJ1-5 | TRBV28
TGTGCCAGCTCATCGGACAGGGTCTACGAGCAGTACTTC | CASSSDRVYEQYF | . | TRBD1 | TRBJ2-7 | TRBV18
TGTGCCAGCAGCTTGGGCTCAGATACGCAGTATTTT | CASSLGSDTQYF | . | . | TRBJ2-3 | TRBV5-6
TGTGCCATCAGTGAGGGTAGCGGGAGGGCGCGGTACGAGCAGTACTTC | CAISEGSGRARYEQYF | . | TRBD2 | TRBJ2-7 | TRBV10-3
TGTGCCAGCAGCTTAGACAGGGACGGTGAGGGCTACACCTTC | CASSLDRDGEGYTF | . | . | TRBJ1-2 | TRBV7-9
TGTGCCAGCAGCCGGGACAGGGGCTACAATGAGCAGTTCTTC | CASSRDRGYNEQFF | . | TRBD1 | TRBJ2-1 | TRBV7-8
TGTGCCAGCAGTTACCCCACCGCCTCTGGAAACACCATATATTTT | CASSYPTASGNTIYF | . | . | TRBJ1-3 | TRBV28
TGTGCCAGCGCGGCCGGGACCGAAATAGTGAGCTCCTATAATTCACCCCTCCACTTT | CASAAGTEIVSSYNSPLHF | . | . | TRBJ1-6 | TRBV27
TGTGCCAGTAGTATAACTGCAGGGGGGATCTATGGCTACACCTTC | CASSITAGGIYGYTF | . | TRBD1 | TRBJ1-2 | TRBV19
TGTGCCAGCAGCCACACGACGAACAATGAGCAGTTCTTC | CASSHTTNNEQFF | . | . | TRBJ2-1 | TRBV11-3
TGTGCCAGCAGCCCCTCCCCGAATTCGGCGCAGTATTTT | CASSPSPNSAQYF | . | . | TRBJ2-3 | TRBV7-8
TGTGCCAGCAGTTACTCGGAAGGGGACTATGGCTACACCTTC | CASSYSEGDYGYTF | . | . | TRBJ1-2 | TRBV6-5
TGTGCCAGCAGTTGGTACAGACCCACCTATAATGAGCAGTTCTTC | CASSWYRPTYNEQFF | . | . | TRBJ2-1 | TRBV6-2/TRBV6-3
TGTGCCAGCAGCCATAGGCAGGGCCCCTACAATGAGCAGTTCTTC | CASSHRQGPYNEQFF | . | . | TRBJ2-1 | TRBV3-1/TRBV3-2
TGCAGCGTGACCCGGGACAGGGGTCAGCCCCAGCATTTT | CSVTRDRGQPQHF | . | TRBD1 | TRBJ1-5 | TRBV29-1
TGTGCCAGTAATTTACCGGGACAGGGGGCGAAGACCCAGTACTTC | CASNLPGQGAKTQYF | . | TRBD1 | TRBJ2-5 | TRBV28
TGTGCCAGCAGTGTAGACTGGGTCAGAGAGTATAATTCACCCCTCCACTTT | CASSVDWVREYNSPLHF | . | . | TRBJ1-6 | TRBV6-1
TGCGCCAGCAGCTTGGCAAGCGGGAGGGGGTACGAGCAGTACTTC | CASSLASGRGYEQYF | . | TRBD2 | TRBJ2-7 | TRBV5-1